This TCR beta chain stems from a study of T cells in Graves' hyperthyroidism and ophthalmopathy (dated by TCRdb to the late 2010s). Broadly, across the study: Peripheral blood samples were taken at initial diagnosis, before any treatment was given. A discovery cohort of approximately 100 patients, roughly 45 with Graves' ophthalmopathy and fewer than 65 with stable Graves' hyperthyroidism, was used to find distinguishing TCR V-J signatures. Prospective prediction of ophthalmopathy was tested in an independent validation cohort of 18 to 20 hyperthyroidism patients and around 16 patients who later progressed to ophthalmopathy. The 100 or so discovery patients were divided at random into training and test sets in a 7:3 ratio. The study also compared thyroid tissue and blood T-cell repertoires from more than 5 Graves' hyperthyroidism patients. After blood sampling, hyperthyroidism patients were treated with methimazole at a starting dose of 30 mg daily, and ophthalmopathy patients were treated with high-dose intravenous methylprednisolone. The paper reports TCR Vbeta CDR3 sequencing of 140 or so peripheral blood samples: 43 ophthalmopathy, under 85 hyperthyroidism and around 17 progressor patients.

In the ophthalmopathy patients, disease was moderately to severely active, with a Clinical Activity Score of 3 or more, a NOSPECS grade of 4 or more, and a duration of less than 3 months. Patients with uncontrolled infections, other autoimmune diseases, pregnancy or lactation were excluded. Diagnoses relied on clinical symptoms, serum thyroxine and TRAb, thyroid ultrasound and orbital computed tomography. Ficoll-Paque density gradient centrifugation was used to isolate PBMCs from about 9.4 ml of fresh peripheral blood. Total RNA was extracted using Trizol reagent, and RNA quality was assessed on an Agilent 2100 Bioanalyzer. On this clonotype itself: Which antigen it targets is not known. No much larger clone exists at a distance of one base, and base qualities are not known.

Inclusive of the bounding cysteine and phenylalanine, the CDR3 is 16 residues long. The DNA shown is the 48-base CDR3, in frame from base 1. V sheds 2 bases and J sheds 0 bases, leaving 11 bases between their ends. Via the germline V gene, CDR1 is MDHEN and CDR2 SYDVKM. The TCR beta CDR3 regions were amplified from RNA transcripts. The first round of RT-PCR for the TCR CDR3 was performed with the HTBI primer set and the Qiagen OneStep RT-PCR kit. Libraries were constructed in a second round of multiplex PCR, after which size selection and purification were carried out. The libraries were sequenced on an Illumina HiSeq2000 using paired-end 100 bp reads. Regarding the original processing steps: Raw data were processed with SOAPnuke, discarding reads with adapters, uncalled bases, mean Phred below 15, or no exact constant-primer or identifier match. High-quality paired reads were merged using COPE v1.2.5, and each unique nucleotide sequence was defined as a clonotype. Clonotypes were aligned to IMGT TRBV, TRBD and TRBJ reference segments using MiTCR v1.1. Only V-J combinations with frequency above 0.0001, covering about 99% of repertoires, were analysed. The TCS score was defined as the ratio of F50 (clonal expansion) to E x V (chaos), calculated using BLOSUM62-based TCRdist between CDR3 peptides within each V-J. Welch's t-statistics and random forest reduced 450 to 600 V-J features to 13, which were used in a naive Bayes classifier (R e1071). The public reads were reprocessed in TCRdb via fastp at Q25 and MiXCR, keeping in-frame beta chains. Rows are unified per CDR3 protein, each entry keeping the most common DNA and genes. The V and J calls and clone size come from TCRdb's table, not from the authors' own analysis. The sample includes hundreds of thousands of distinct CDR3 sequences, with roughly 20% observed a single time. Over 30% of the sample rests with the top ten.

On the study overall, not on this receptor specifically: Blood samples also contained most of the expanded thyroid clonotypes (frequency above 0.001), which suggests that blood repertoires may reflect thyroid immune responses. In cross-validation, a model built on a 13 V-J signature told ophthalmopathy apart from stable hyperthyroidism with approximately 90% sensitivity and approximately 81% specificity, and in testing the same model reached 80%/75%. Sample size was not statistically predetermined, and investigators were not blinded to group allocation. During validation, the model predicted progression to ophthalmopathy a median of around six months ahead of onset, with around 70% sensitivity and almost 75% specificity.

The origin of this receptor is a young man with Graves' ophthalmopathy. The sequenced material came from blood. The chain is encoded by TRBV28 joined to TRBJ1-5, with no D gene named confidently. CDR3 region: CASSLKGYGSNQPQHF. At the DNA level, the sequence is TGTGCCAGCAGTTTAAAAGGGTACGGTAGCAATCAGCCCCAGCATTTT.